A single sample is the source of the 15 T cell receptor beta chains below, sequenced in a study of T cells in Graves' hyperthyroidism and ophthalmopathy. Amplified TCR beta CDR3 regions came from RNA transcripts. The TCR CDR3 first-round RT-PCR relied on the HTBI primer set. MiXCR, applied by TCRdb to the multiplex PCR reads, yields one record per CDR3 protein. This sample carries about 460,000 distinct CDR3 sequences, roughly 23% of them seen once, and the ten largest clones take under 55%. Sequencing was performed on blood. These receptors all come from a woman aged 70-85 years with Graves' ophthalmopathy.

This clonotype was picked up a small number of times. The chain joins TRBV11-2 to TRBJ1-2; 8 bases map to TRBD1. V lost 5 bases and J lost 0; bases outside the gene matches: 5. The CDR3 has 15 residues. The germline V gene has CDR1 SGHAT and CDR2 FQNNGV. CDR3 in DNA: TGTGCCAGCAGCCCTGGGACAGGTCCTAACTATGGCTACACCTTC. It specifies CASSPGTGPNYGYTF.

This clonotype was observed a handful of times. J is TRBJ2-7 and V is TRBV12-3 or TRBV12-4, with TRBD1 identical over 9 bases. CDR3 size: 16 residues. The trim removed 7 bases at V and 8 bases at J, leaving 18 bases unmatched. This chain's CDR3 is CASTLTGQGSLLKQYF. DNA of the CDR3: TGTGCCAGCACCTTGACAGGACAGGGGTCCCTCCTGAAGCAGTACTTC.

This rearrangement joins TRBV28 to TRBJ1-2; D might be TRBD1 (5 bases). V lost 3 bases, J lost 8 bases, and 16 bases lay in between. Germline V lookup: CDR1 MDHEN, CDR2 SYDVKM. CDR3 length equals 14 residues. CDR3 DNA sequence: TGTGCCAGCAGTTTGGGACCCCTGCAAGGGGGCTACACCTTC. It yields the protein CASSLGPLQGGYTF.

Here the CDR3 DNA reads TGTGCCAGCAGCCAATCCCCACCGTACCTGGTCACGCAGTATTTT. This sequence encodes CASSQSPPYLVTQYF. V usage is TRBV7-9 and J usage is TRBJ2-3, with no clear D. This CDR3 comprises 15 residues. The V end was cut by 5 bases, the J end by 9 bases, with 21 bases between. The germline CDR1 and CDR2 sequences are SEHNR and FQNEAQ (reference sequence).

The J gene is TRBJ1-2, the V gene TRBV28, with 8 bases aligning to TRBD1. Germline-derived CDR1 and CDR2 are MDHEN and SYDVKM. CDR3 length: 17 residues. The ends lost 10 bases at V and 3 bases at J; junction bases unmatched: 19. CDR3 in amino acids: CAIQRPPGGQGDYGYTF. DNA of the CDR3: TGTGCCATACAACGTCCTCCCGGTGGACAGGGTGACTATGGCTACACCTTC.

The J gene is TRBJ2-1, the V gene TRBV6-2 or TRBV6-3; D gene uncertain. CDR1 MNHEY and CDR2 SVGEGT come from the germline V gene. The length of the CDR3 is 11 residues. The germline V and J ends were trimmed by 0 bases and 8 bases, with 2 bases remaining between them. The CDR3 DNA is TGTGCCAGCAGTTACTCTCATGAGCAGTTCTTC. It specifies CASSYSHEQFF.

CDR3 bases: TGTGCCAGCAGCCCGGGACTAGCGCTGAACATTCAGTACTTC. It is translated as CASSPGLALNIQYF. The genes are TRBV7-3 and TRBJ2-4; 10 bases match TRBD2. V lost 5 bases to trimming and J lost 7 bases; unmatched junction nucleotides: 5. The CDR3 is made up of 14 amino acids. CDR1 is SGHTA and CDR2 is FQGTGA in the germline V gene.

The chain employs TRBV10-3 and TRBJ2-1, with 14 bases lining up with TRBD2. The germline V gene has CDR1 ENHRY and CDR2 SYGVKD. This CDR3 comprises 18 residues. V lost 4 bases and J lost 4; bases outside the gene matches: 9. Written as DNA, the CDR3 is TGTGCCATCAGTGGCAGGGGACTAGCGGGAGTTTTTTACAATGAGCAGTTCTTC. Its translation: CAISGRGLAGVFYNEQFF.

This clonotype was observed at least ten times. The rearrangement uses TRBV28 and TRBJ1-2; 12 nucleotides match TRBD1. After removal of 6 bases from V and 4 bases from J, the junction contained 6 bases not matched to a gene. The CDR3 has 15 residues. Germline-derived CDR1 and CDR2 are MDHEN and SYDVKM. CDR3 coding DNA: TGTGCCAGCAGGGGACAGGGGGCGATAACCTATGGCTACACCTTC. It specifies CASRGQGAITYGYTF.

This clonotype was detected only a few times. This rearrangement joins TRBV28 to TRBJ2-1; no clear D. Germline V lookup: CDR1 MDHEN, CDR2 SYDVKM. The V end lost 10 bases, the J end lost 3 bases, and 19 bases lay between the germline ends. The CDR3 spans 15 residues. The CDR3: CATRDRFGLYNEQFF. CDR3 bases: TGTGCCACTCGTGATAGATTTGGCCTCTACAATGAGCAGTTCTTC. The complete variable domain, with remaining parts taken from reference TRBV28 and TRBJ2-1, reads DVKVTQSSRYLVKRTGEKVFLECVQDMDHENMFWYRQDPGLGLRLIYFSYDVKMKEKGDIPEGYSVSREKKERFSLILESASTNQTSMYLCATRDRFGLYNEQFFGPGTRLTVL.

The table lists this clonotype with a few counts. The chain carries TRBV12-3 or TRBV12-4 and TRBJ2-2; D gene uncertain. This CDR3 contains 13 residues. Trimming removed 3 bases at V and 1 base at J, with 3 bases between. The DNA of the CDR3 is TGTGCCAGCAGTTTGATGAACACCGGGGAGCTGTTTTTT. This codes for CASSLMNTGELFF.

The J gene is TRBJ1-3, the V gene TRBV6-1, with D uncertain. The germline V and J ends were trimmed by 8 bases and 0 bases, with 5 bases remaining between them. This CDR3 has 12 amino acids. Per the germline V gene, CDR1 is MNHNS and CDR2 is SASEGT. CDR3 coding DNA: TGTGCCAGCTACGACTCTGGAAACACCATATATTTT. Residues: CASYDSGNTIYF.

This clonotype showed up just a few times. The chain couples TRBV12-3 or TRBV12-4 to TRBJ1-1; perhaps TRBD1 as D (6 bases). With 6 bases removed from V and 1 base from J, the gap between germline ends came to 12 bases. This CDR3 is built from 14 residues. CDR3 residues: CASRRDTGNTEAFF. The CDR3 DNA reads TGTGCCAGCAGACGGGACACAGGGAACACTGAAGCTTTCTTT.

This clonotype was observed a few times. The gene calls are TRBV6-1 and TRBJ1-3; D is ambiguous. V lost 0 bases and J lost 0, with 9 bases in between. The CDR3 sequence is 16 residues long. Looked up from germline, CDR1 is MNHNS and CDR2 is SASEGT. The CDR3 DNA reads TGTGCCAGCAGTGAAGCGCTGGGCAACTCTGGAAACACCATATATTTT. This sequence encodes CASSEALGNSGNTIYF.

V gene TRBV28 combines with J gene TRBJ1-2; D possibly corresponds to TRBD1 (5 bases). The CDR3 has 13 amino acids. The V gene lost 10 bases and the J gene lost 7 bases, with 19 bases spanning the gap. Germline CDR1 and CDR2: MDHEN and SYDVKM. CDR3 sequence (DNA): TGTGCCACCCGCCCGGGGACGGCCCGTGGCTACACCTTC. This encodes CATRPGTARGYTF.